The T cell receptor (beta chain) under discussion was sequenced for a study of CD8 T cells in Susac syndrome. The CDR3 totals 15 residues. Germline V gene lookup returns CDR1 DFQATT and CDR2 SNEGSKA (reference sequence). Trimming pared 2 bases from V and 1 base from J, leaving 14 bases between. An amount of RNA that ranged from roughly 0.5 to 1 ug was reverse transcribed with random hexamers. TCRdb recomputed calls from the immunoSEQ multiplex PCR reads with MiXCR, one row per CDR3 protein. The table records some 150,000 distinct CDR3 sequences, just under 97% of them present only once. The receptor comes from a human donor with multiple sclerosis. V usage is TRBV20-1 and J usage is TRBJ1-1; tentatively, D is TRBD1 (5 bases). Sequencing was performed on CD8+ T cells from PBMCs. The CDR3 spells CSARPRLGGNTEAFF. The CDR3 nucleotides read TGCAGTGCTAGACCCAGATTGGGGGGGAACACTGAAGCTTTCTTT.